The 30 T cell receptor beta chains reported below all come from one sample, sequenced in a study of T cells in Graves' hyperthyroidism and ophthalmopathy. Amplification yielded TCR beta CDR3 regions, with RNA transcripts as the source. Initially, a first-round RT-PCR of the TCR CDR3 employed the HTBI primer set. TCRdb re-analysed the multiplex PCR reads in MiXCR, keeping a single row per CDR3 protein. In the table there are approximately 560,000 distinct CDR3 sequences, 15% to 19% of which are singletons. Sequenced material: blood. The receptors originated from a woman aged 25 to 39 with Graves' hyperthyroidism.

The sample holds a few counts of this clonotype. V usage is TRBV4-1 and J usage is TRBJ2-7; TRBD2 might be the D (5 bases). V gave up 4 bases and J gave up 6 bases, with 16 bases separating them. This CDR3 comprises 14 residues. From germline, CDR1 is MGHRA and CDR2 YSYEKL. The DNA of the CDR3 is TGCGCCAGCAGCCGAGACTCGGTAGGAGGCGAGCAGTACTTC. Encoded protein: CASSRDSVGGEQYF.

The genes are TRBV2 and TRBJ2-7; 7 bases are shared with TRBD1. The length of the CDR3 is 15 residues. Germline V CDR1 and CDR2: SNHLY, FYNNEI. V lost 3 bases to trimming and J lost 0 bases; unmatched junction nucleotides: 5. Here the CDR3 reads CASSDLQGISYEQYF. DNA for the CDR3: TGTGCCAGCAGTGACTTACAGGGGATCTCCTACGAGCAGTACTTC.

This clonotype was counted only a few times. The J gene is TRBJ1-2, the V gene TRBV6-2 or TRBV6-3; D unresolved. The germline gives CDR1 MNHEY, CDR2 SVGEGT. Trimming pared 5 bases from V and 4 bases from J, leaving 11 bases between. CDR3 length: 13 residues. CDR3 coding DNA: TGTGCCAGCAGTCTGGGTGGCCTCTATGGCTACACCTTC. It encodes CASSLGGLYGYTF.

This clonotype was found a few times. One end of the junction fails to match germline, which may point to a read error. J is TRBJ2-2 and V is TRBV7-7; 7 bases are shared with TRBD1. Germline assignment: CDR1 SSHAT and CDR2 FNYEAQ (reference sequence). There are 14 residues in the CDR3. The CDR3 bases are TGTGCTAGCACCCCCGACAGGGCGAACGGGGAGCTGTTTTTT. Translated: CASTPDRANGELFF.

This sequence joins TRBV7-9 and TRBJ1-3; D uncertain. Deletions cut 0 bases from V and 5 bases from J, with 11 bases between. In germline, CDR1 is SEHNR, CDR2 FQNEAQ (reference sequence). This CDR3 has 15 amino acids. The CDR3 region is CASSLADLTRNTIYF. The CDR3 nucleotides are TGTGCCAGCAGCTTAGCTGACCTTACCCGAAACACCATATATTTT. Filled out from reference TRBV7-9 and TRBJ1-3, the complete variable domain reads DTGVSQNPRHKITKRGQNVTFRCDPISEHNRLYWYRQTLGQGPEFLTYFQNEAQLEKSRLLSDRFSAERPKGSFSTLEIQRTEQGDSAMYLCASSLADLTRNTIYFGEGSWLTVV.

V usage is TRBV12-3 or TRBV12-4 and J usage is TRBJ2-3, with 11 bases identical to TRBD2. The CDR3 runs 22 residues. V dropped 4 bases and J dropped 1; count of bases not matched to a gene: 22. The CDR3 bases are TGTGCCAGCAGTTCAAAGACTAGCGGGATGCATATCAGTGTCCCCGGCACAGATACGCAGTATTTT. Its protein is CASSSKTSGMHISVPGTDTQYF.

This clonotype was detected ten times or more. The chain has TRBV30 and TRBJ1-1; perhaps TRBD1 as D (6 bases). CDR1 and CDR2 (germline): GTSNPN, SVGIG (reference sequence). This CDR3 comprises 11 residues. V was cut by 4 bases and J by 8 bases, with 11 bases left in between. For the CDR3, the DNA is TGTGCCTGGAAGGAGGGGGGAGAAGCTTTCTTT. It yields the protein CAWKEGGEAFF.

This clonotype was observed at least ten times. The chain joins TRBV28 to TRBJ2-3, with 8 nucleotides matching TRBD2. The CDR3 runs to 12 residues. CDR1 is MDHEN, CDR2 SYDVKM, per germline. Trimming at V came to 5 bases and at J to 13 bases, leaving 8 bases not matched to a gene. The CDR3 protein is CASSRQEREKYF. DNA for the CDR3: TGTGCCAGCAGTCGGCAGGAGCGGGAGAAGTATTTT. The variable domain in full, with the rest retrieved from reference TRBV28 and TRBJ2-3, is DVKVTQSSRYLVKRTGEKVFLECVQDMDHENMFWYRQDPGLGLRLIYFSYDVKMKEKGDIPEGYSVSREKKERFSLILESASTNQTSMYLCASSRQEREKYFGPGTRLTVL.

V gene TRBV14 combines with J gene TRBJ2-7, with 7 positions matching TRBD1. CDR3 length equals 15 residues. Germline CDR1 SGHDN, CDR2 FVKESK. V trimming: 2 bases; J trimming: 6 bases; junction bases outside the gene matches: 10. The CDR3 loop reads CASSQFSGTVREQYF. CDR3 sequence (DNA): TGTGCCAGCAGCCAATTCTCCGGGACAGTTCGCGAGCAGTACTTC.

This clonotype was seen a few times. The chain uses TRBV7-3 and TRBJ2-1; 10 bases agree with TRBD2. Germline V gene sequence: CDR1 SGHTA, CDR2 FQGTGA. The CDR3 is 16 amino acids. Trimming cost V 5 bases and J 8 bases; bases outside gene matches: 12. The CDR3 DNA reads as TGTGCCAGCAGCGACCAAGGAGCGGGAGGGAGTGATGAGCAGTTCTTC. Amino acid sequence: CASSDQGAGGSDEQFF.

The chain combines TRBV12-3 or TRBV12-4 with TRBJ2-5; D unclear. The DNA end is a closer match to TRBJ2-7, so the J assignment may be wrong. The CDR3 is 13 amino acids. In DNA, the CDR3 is TGTGCCAGCAGTTTGTGGATGCAAGACGAGCAGTACTTC. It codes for CASSLWMQDEQYF.

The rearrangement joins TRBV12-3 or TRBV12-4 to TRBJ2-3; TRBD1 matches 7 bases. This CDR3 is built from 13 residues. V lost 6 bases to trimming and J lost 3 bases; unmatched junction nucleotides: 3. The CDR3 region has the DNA TGTGCCAGCAGGACAGGGTTGACAGATACGCAGTATTTT. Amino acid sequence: CASRTGLTDTQYF.

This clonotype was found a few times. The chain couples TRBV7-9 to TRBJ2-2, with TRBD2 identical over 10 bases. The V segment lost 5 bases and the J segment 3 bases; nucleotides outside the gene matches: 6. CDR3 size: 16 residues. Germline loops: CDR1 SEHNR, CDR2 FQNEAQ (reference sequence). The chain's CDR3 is CASSPRGTSDTGELFF. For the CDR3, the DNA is TGTGCCAGCAGCCCCCGGGGGACTAGCGACACCGGGGAGCTGTTTTTT. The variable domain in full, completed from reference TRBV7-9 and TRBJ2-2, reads DTGVSQNPRHKITKRGQNVTFRCDPISEHNRLYWYRQTLGQGPEFLTYFQNEAQLEKSRLLSDRFSAERPKGSFSTLEIQRTEQGDSAMYLCASSPRGTSDTGELFFGEGSRLTVL.

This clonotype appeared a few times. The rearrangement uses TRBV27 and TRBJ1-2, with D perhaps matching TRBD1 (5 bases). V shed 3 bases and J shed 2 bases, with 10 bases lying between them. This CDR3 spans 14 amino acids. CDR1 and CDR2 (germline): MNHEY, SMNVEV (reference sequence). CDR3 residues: CASSFGGKNYGYTF. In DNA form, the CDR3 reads TGTGCCAGCAGTTTTGGGGGGAAGAACTATGGCTACACCTTC.

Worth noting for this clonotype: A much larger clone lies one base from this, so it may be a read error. The CDR3 DNA reads TGTGCCATCAGTGAATGGGGGGGTCAGGACAATGAGCGGTTCTTC. This gives the protein CAISEWGGQDNERFF. This chain uses TRBV10-3 with TRBJ2-1; 7 bases match TRBD2. The CDR3 sequence is 15 residues long. Germline CDR1 ENHRY, CDR2 SYGVKD.

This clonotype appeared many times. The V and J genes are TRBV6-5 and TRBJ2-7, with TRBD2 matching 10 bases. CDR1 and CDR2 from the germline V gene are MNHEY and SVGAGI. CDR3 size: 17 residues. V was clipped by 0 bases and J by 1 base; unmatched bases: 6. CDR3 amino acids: CASSYSSGLAESYEQYF. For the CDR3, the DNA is TGTGCCAGCAGTTACTCCTCCGGACTAGCGGAGTCCTACGAGCAGTACTTC.

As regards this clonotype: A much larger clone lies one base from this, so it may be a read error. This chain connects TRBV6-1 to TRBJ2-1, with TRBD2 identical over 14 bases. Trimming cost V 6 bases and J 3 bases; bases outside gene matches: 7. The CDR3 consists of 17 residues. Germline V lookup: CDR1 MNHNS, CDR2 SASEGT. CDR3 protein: CASRGLAGVSLYNEQFF. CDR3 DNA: TGTGCCAGCAGGGGACTAGCGGGAGTGAGTCTCTACAATGAGCAGTTCTTC.

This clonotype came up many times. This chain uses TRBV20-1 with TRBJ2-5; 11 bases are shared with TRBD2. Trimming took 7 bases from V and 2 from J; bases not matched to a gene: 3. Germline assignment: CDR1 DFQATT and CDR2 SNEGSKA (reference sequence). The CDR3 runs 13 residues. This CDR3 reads CSGLAGGQETQYF. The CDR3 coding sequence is TGCAGTGGTCTAGCGGGAGGACAAGAGACCCAGTACTTC.

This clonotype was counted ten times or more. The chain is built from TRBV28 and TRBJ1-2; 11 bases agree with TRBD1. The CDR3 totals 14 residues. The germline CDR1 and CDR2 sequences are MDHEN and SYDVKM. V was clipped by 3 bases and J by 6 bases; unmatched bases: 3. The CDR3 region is CASSLDRGPDGYTF. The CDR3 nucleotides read TGTGCCAGCAGTTTGGACAGGGGGCCGGATGGCTACACCTTC.

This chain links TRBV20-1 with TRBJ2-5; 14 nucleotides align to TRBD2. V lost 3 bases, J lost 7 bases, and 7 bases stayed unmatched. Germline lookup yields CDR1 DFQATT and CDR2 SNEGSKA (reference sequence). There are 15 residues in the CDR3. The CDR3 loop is CSASGTSGSLRTQYF. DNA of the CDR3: TGCAGTGCTAGCGGGACTAGCGGGAGCTTAAGGACCCAGTACTTC.

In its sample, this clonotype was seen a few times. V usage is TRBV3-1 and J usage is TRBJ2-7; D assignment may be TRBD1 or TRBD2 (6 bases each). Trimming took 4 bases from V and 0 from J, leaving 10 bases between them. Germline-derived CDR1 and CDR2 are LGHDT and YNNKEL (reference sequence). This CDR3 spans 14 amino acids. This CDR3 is CASSRAGHSYEQYF. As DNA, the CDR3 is TGTGCCAGCAGCCGCGCGGGACACTCCTACGAGCAGTACTTC.

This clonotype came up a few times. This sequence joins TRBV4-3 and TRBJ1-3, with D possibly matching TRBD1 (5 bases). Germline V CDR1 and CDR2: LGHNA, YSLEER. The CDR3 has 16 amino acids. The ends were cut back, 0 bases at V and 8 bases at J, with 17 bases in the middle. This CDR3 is CASSQEGEYDGDTIYF. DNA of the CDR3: TGCGCCAGCAGCCAAGAAGGGGAGTACGATGGGGACACCATATATTTT.

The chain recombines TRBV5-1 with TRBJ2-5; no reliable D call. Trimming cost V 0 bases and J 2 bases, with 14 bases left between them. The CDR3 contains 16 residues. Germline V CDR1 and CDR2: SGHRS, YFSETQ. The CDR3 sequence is CASSLAGVEGQETQYF. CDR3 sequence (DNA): TGCGCCAGCAGCTTGGCCGGCGTGGAAGGACAAGAGACCCAGTACTTC. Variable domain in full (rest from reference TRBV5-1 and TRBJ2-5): KAGVTQTPRYLIKTRGQQVTLSCSPISGHRSVSWYQQTPGQGLQFLFEYFSETQRNKGNFPGRFSGRQFSNSRSEMNVSTLELGDSALYLCASSLAGVEGQETQYFGPGTRLLVL.

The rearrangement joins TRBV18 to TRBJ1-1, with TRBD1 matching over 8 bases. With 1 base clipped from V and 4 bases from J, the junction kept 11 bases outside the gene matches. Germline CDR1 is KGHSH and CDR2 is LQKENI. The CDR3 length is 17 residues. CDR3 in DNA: TGTGCCAGCTCACCACGCGGTGGGACAGGCCTCCCCACTGAAGCTTTCTTT. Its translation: CASSPRGGTGLPTEAFF.

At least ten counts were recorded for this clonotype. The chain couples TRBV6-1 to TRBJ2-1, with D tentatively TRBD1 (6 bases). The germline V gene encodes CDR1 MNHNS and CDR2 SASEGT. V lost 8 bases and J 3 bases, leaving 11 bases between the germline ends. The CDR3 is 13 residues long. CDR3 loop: CASATGNYNEQFF. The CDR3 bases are TGTGCCAGCGCGACAGGTAACTACAATGAGCAGTTCTTC.

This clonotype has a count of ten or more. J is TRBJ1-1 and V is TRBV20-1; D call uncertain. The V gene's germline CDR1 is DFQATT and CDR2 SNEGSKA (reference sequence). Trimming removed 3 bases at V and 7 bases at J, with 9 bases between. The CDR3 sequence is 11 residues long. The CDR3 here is CSASLSLEAFF. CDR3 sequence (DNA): TGCAGTGCTAGTCTCAGCCTTGAAGCTTTCTTT.

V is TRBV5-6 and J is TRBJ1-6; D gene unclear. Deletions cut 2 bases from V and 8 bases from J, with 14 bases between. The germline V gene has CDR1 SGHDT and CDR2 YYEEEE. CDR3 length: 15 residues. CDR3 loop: CASSLAADVDSPLHF. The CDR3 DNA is TGTGCCAGCAGCTTAGCGGCTGACGTCGATTCACCCCTCCACTTT.

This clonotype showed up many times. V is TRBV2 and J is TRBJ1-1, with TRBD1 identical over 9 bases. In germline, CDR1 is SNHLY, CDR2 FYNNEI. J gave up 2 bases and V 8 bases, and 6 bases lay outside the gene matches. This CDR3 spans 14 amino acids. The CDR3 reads CASSTGQGNTEAFF. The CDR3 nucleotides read TGTGCCAGCTCGACGGGACAGGGTAACACTGAAGCTTTCTTT. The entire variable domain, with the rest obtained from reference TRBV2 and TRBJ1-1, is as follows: EPEVTQTPSHQVTQMGQEVILRCVPISNHLYFYWYRQILGQKVEFLVSFYNNEISEKSEIFDDQFSVERPDGSNFTLKIRSTKLEDSAMYFCASSTGQGNTEAFFGQGTRLTVV.

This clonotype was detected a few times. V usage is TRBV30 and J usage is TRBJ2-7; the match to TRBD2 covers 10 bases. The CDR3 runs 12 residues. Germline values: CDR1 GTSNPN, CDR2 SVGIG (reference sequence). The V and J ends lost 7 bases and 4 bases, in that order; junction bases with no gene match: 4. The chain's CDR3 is CAYTSGIYEQYF. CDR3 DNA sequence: TGTGCCTATACTAGCGGGATTTACGAGCAGTACTTC.

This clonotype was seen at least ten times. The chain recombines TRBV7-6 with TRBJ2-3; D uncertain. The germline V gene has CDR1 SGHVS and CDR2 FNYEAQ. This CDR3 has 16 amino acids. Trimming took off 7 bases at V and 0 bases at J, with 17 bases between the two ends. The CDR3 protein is CASTNHGPPSTDTQYF. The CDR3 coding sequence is TGTGCCAGCACCAACCACGGCCCTCCTAGCACAGATACGCAGTATTTT.